Listed below are T cell receptor beta chains from one sample, sequenced in a study of blood T cell repertoires in COVID-19. TCRdb's table, derived via immunoSEQ multiplex PCR, lists solely in-frame clones and lacks some. The table includes roughly 42,000 clones, around 90% detected once. The specimen was peripheral blood. All receptors come from a man between 45 and 60 years old with active COVID-19. The CDR3 runs from the conserved cysteine through the conserved F or W. Fields, in order: clone size, J gene, V gene, D gene, CDR3 DNA, CDR3 protein. The D gene is left open where the match is weak. Some rows mark clone size as missing; the rest say once, few, many or name a class of expanded clone.

>-|TRBJ2-7|TRBV28|TRBD1
TGTGCCAGCATACAGGGGATGGGCTACGAGCAGTACTTC
CASIQGMGYEQYF
>-|TRBJ2-5|TRBV24-1|TRBD1
TGTGCCACCAGTGATTCGGGCAGGGGGAACCAAGAGACCCAGTACTTC
CATSDSGRGNQETQYF
>-|TRBJ2-7|TRBV5-4|TRBD2
TGTGCCAGCAGCTTGGCCGGCGGGGGGGCCTACGAGCAGTACTTC
CASSLAGGGAYEQYF
>-|TRBJ2-7|TRBV10-1|TRBD2
TGCGCCACCTCTAGCGGGGCCCGGGGTGAGCAGTACTTC
CATSSGARGEQYF
>-|TRBJ2-5|TRBV30|TRBD2
TGTGCCTGGAGTGTATTAGCGGGGTTCGAGACCCAGTACTTC
CAWSVLAGFETQYF
>few|TRBJ1-2|TRBV3-1/TRBV3-2|TRBD1
TGTGCCAGCAGCCTCGGCAGCGGACAGGGGACTTCTGGCTACACCTTC
CASSLGSGQGTSGYTF
>-|TRBJ1-2|TRBV28|-
TGTGCCAGCAGTTTACCCGGGGATAGTCGACCCTATGGCTACACCTTC
CASSLPGDSRPYGYTF
>-|TRBJ1-1|TRBV19|TRBD1
TGTGCCAGTAGTCGTGACAGGGCAAACACTGAAGCTTTCTTT
CASSRDRANTEAFF
>-|TRBJ1-1|TRBV7-9|TRBD1
TGTGCCAGCAGCAGGGGACAGGGGGCCAACACTGAAGCTTTCTTT
CASSRGQGANTEAFF
>-|TRBJ2-1|TRBV5-4|-
TGTGCCAGCAGCCTAAATAGGGGGACCTCCTACAATGAGCAGTTCTTC
CASSLNRGTSYNEQFF
>-|TRBJ1-6|TRBV19|TRBD1
TGTGCCAGTAGTATTAATTCCCAGGGGGTTTCACCCCTCCACTTT
CASSINSQGVSPLHF
>-|TRBJ2-3|TRBV11-1|-
TGTGCCAGCAGCTTCAGTGGAGATACGCAGTATTTT
CASSFSGDTQYF
>-|TRBJ2-4|TRBV27|-
TGTGCCAGCAGTTTCAGAGGGGGTCCACTTTCGCCATCAGCCAAAAACATTCAGTACTTC
CASSFRGGPLSPSAKNIQYF
>-|TRBJ2-1|TRBV6-6|TRBD2
TGTGCCAGCAGTATCGGACTAGCGATCTACAATGAGCAGTTCTTC
CASSIGLAIYNEQFF
>-|TRBJ1-4|TRBV19|-
TGTGCCAGTAGTATAGGACAGCTTGCAACTAATGAAAAACTGTTTTTT
CASSIGQLATNEKLFF
>-|TRBJ2-7|TRBV19|TRBD2
TGTGCCAGTCAGACTGCGGGGGCCTACGAGCAGTACTTC
CASQTAGAYEQYF
>-|TRBJ1-1|TRBV7-8|-
TGTGCCAGCACCTTTGGGAGGGGTCCGTACACTGAAGCTTTCTTT
CASTFGRGPYTEAFF
>-|TRBJ1-1|TRBV28|TRBD1
TGTGCCAGCAGTTTTAGGGGGCGCGGTCTAAACACTGAAGCTTTCTTT
CASSFRGRGLNTEAFF
>-|TRBJ1-2|TRBV19|TRBD1
TGTGCCAGTAGCCCAACAGGGGGCGAGAGCTACACCTTC
CASSPTGGESYTF
>-|TRBJ1-5|TRBV5-1|TRBD1
TGCGCCAGCAGCTTGGACGGGACAGGGGGCAATCAGCCCCAGCATTTT
CASSLDGTGGNQPQHF
>-|TRBJ2-5|TRBV6-4|TRBD2
TGTGCCAGCAGTGAGGTGGCGGGGGGGCGTGAGACCCAGTACTTC
CASSEVAGGRETQYF
>-|TRBJ2-3|TRBV7-9|TRBD1
TGTGCCAGCAGCTCAGGGACAGGGACTAAGGATACGCAGTATTTT
CASSSGTGTKDTQYF
>once|TRBJ1-2|TRBV29-1|TRBD1
TGCAGCGTTCGGGACAGGGTACTCTATGGCTACACCTTC
CSVRDRVLYGYTF
>once|TRBJ2-3|TRBV11-1|-
TGTGCCAGCACCAAAGACGGACTCGATTTGGATACGCAGTATTTT
CASTKDGLDLDTQYF
>-|TRBJ1-5|TRBV7-8|-
TGTGCCAGCTGCCACAGTGGCAATCAGCCCCAGCATTTT
CASCHSGNQPQHF
>few|TRBJ1-4|TRBV7-9|TRBD1
TGTGCCAGCAGCCAACAGGGGAACAATGAAAAACTGTTTTTT
CASSQQGNNEKLFF
>-|TRBJ2-1|TRBV10-3|-
TGTGCCATCAGTCTGAATGGGCAGAACTCCTACAATGAGCAGTTCTTC
CAISLNGQNSYNEQFF
>-|TRBJ2-1|TRBV7-2|TRBD1
TGTGCCAGCAGCTTCAGACAGGGGATTGAGCAGTTCTTC
CASSFRQGIEQFF
>-|TRBJ1-6|TRBV11-2|-
TGTGCCAGCAGCTTCAGGGGAAAGTCACCCCTCCACTTT
CASSFRGKSPLHF
>-|TRBJ2-7|TRBV7-2|TRBD1
TGTGCCAGCAGCACTCAGTCCGGACAGGGGTACGAGCAGTACTTC
CASSTQSGQGYEQYF
>-|TRBJ1-5|TRBV19|TRBD1
TGTGCCAGTAGCCAATACAGGGGCGAGGACCAGCCCCAGCATTTT
CASSQYRGEDQPQHF
>-|TRBJ2-7|TRBV6-5|-
TGTGCCAGCAGTTTTCGGGCAGGGAGGTCCTACGAGCAGTACTTC
CASSFRAGRSYEQYF
>-|TRBJ1-5|TRBV5-1|TRBD1
TGCGCCAGCAGCTCGACTCCAGGGGGAAATCAGCCCCAGCATTTT
CASSSTPGGNQPQHF
>-|TRBJ1-3|TRBV18|-
TGTGCCAGCTCACCAAGACAGACCCCGAACACCATATATTTT
CASSPRQTPNTIYF
>-|TRBJ2-4|TRBV6-2/TRBV6-3|TRBD1
TGTGCCAGCAGTTACTCGGGCCAGGGGGCTAGGAACATTCAGTACTTC
CASSYSGQGARNIQYF
>-|TRBJ1-2|TRBV14|-
TGTGCCAGCAGCCAAGGGCGCAGGGTTGGCTACACCTTC
CASSQGRRVGYTF
>-|TRBJ2-4|TRBV7-8|-
TGTGCCAGCAGCTTAGACCTTCAGGGTGGGAAAAACATTCAGTACTTC
CASSLDLQGGKNIQYF
>-|TRBJ1-1|TRBV19|TRBD1
TGTGCCAGTAGTACCCCGACAGGGTTCACTGAAGCTTTCTTT
CASSTPTGFTEAFF
>once|TRBJ2-5|TRBV5-6|-
TGTGCCAGCAGCTTACGAGGAAAGACCCAGTACTTC
CASSLRGKTQYF
>-|TRBJ2-7|TRBV7-9|TRBD1
TGTGCCCTTGGGCAGGGGGCATTGTACGAGCAGTACTTC
CALGQGALYEQYF
>-|TRBJ2-7|TRBV28|TRBD1
TGTGCCATCCAGGGGGCGAGAAACGAGCAGTACTTC
CAIQGARNEQYF
>-|TRBJ1-1|TRBV6-6|-
TGTGCCAGCAGCACAACAGGGAACACTGAAGCTTTCTTT
CASSTTGNTEAFF
>-|TRBJ1-5|TRBV7-9|-
TGTGCCAGCAGCTTAGCTGGGGGCAGTCGACAGCCCCAGCATTTT
CASSLAGGSRQPQHF
>-|TRBJ2-4|TRBV6-2/TRBV6-3|TRBD2
TGTGCCAGCAGTTCTATTGCCCCCGGGAGGGCCCTAGCCAAAAACATTCAGTACTTC
CASSSIAPGRALAKNIQYF
>-|TRBJ2-5|TRBV5-5|TRBD2
TGTGCCAGCGACTCGGGACTAGCGGGGGTAGAGACCCAGTACTTC
CASDSGLAGVETQYF
>-|TRBJ1-3|TRBV7-3|-
TGTGCCAGCAGTACCGGGGGTGACACCATATATTTT
CASSTGGDTIYF
>-|TRBJ1-6|TRBV5-4|-
TGTGCCAGCAGCTTGGGGGGCCTCCCCATGAATTCACCCCTCCACTTT
CASSLGGLPMNSPLHF
>-|TRBJ2-7|TRBV7-8|-
TGTGCCAGCAGCGCCCTTACTGCGGGGAGAGAGCAGTACTTC
CASSALTAGREQYF
>-|TRBJ1-1|TRBV2|TRBD1
TGTGCCATCCGGACAGGGTTACTTCAGAACACTGAAGCTTTCTTT
CAIRTGLLQNTEAFF